The 3 T cell receptor beta chains reported below all come from one sample, sequenced in a study of shared clonotypes between healthy human individuals. Assay used: immunoSEQ multiplex PCR; TCRdb lists only in-frame clones, some missing. The sample has roughly 1,500,000 clones; just under 99% are singletons. Material for sequencing was naive CD4+ T cells sorted from blood. The subset: CD45RA+ positively selected. Receptor source: a man aged 25 to 40 in good health.

This chain uses TRBV30 with TRBJ1-4; 9 nucleotides line up with TRBD1. The CDR3 runs to 12 residues. CDR1 is GTSNPN and CDR2 is SVGIG in the germline V gene (reference sequence). J gave up 8 bases and V 5 bases, and 3 bases lay outside the gene matches. CDR3: CAWGQGKEKLFF. The CDR3 DNA sequence: TGTGCCTGGGGACAGGGGAAGGAAAAACTGTTTTTT. The variable domain in full, completed from reference TRBV30 and TRBJ1-4, reads SQTIHQWPATLVQPVGSPLSLECTVEGTSNPNLYWYRQAAGRGLQLLFYSVGIGQISSEVPQNLSASRPQDRQFILSSKKLLLSDSGFYLCAWGQGKEKLFFGSGTQLSVL.

J is TRBJ1-5 and V is TRBV4-2, with D perhaps TRBD1 (5 bases). This CDR3 region has 15 residues. CDR1 is LGHNA and CDR2 is YNFKEQ in the germline V gene. Trimming pared 1 base from V and 0 bases from J, leaving 7 bases between. CDR3 DNA: TGTGCCAGCAGCCAAGGGGGACGTAGCAATCAGCCCCAGCATTTT. Its protein product is CASSQGGRSNQPQHF.

CDR3 nucleotide sequence: TGCAGTGCAACCCTCCGGGGGTTGAAGTACTTC. It yields the protein CSATLRGLKYF. This chain joins TRBV20-1 and TRBJ2-7, with D possibly TRBD2 on 6 matching bases. V was shortened by 6 bases and J by 11 bases, with 17 bases between the two germline ends. The CDR3 has 11 residues. The germline V gene encodes CDR1 DFQATT and CDR2 SNEGSKA (reference sequence).